This T cell receptor (beta chain) is from a study of blood T cell repertoires in COVID-19. At the level of the study: Whether acute or convalescent, the COVID-19 samples came from the United States, Italy and Spain.

This clone was recorded once. The table came from immunoSEQ multiplex PCR; TCRdb's copy has only in-frame clones and leaves some out. Of about 240,000 clones detected, around four fifths appear once; the ten largest clones hold over 10%. This TCR came from a woman in her fifties or sixties with active or convalescent COVID-19. Sequencing was carried out using peripheral blood.

CDR3 in DNA: TGTGCCAGCAGCGTAGCGGGCCGCGGGGATACGCAGTATTTT. This codes for CASSVAGRGDTQYF. This sequence joins TRBV9 and TRBJ2-3; a possible D gene is TRBD2 (5 bases). Germline loops: CDR1 SGDLS, CDR2 YYNGEE. The CDR3 contains 14 residues. The ends were cut back, 0 bases at V and 6 bases at J, with 11 bases in the middle. Full variable domain (outside the CDR3, taken from reference TRBV9 and TRBJ2-3): DSGVTQTPKHLITATGQRVTLRCSPRSGDLSVYWYQQSLDQGLQFLIQYYNGEERAKGNILERFSAQQFPDLHSELNLSSLELGDSALYFCASSVAGRGDTQYFGPGTRLTVL.